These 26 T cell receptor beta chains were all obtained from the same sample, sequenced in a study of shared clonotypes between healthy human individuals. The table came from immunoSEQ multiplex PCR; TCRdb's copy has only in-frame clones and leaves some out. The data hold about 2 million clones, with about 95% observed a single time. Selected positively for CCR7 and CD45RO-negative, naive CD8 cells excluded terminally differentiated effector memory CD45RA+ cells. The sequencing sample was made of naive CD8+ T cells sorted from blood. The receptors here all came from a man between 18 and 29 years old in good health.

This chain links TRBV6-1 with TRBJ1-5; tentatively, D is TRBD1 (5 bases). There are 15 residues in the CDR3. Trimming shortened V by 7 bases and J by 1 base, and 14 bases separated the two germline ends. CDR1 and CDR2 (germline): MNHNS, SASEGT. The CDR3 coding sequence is TGTGCCAGCATCGACAGTCCTTGGAGCAATCAGCCCCAGCATTTT. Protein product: CASIDSPWSNQPQHF.

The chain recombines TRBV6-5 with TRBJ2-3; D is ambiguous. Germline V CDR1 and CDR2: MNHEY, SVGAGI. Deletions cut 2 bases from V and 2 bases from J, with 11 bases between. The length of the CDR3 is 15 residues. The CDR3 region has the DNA TGTGCCAGCAGTTACCGTGGGTCCGCCACAGATACGCAGTATTTT. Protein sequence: CASSYRGSATDTQYF.

CDR3 DNA sequence: TGTGCCAGCAGCGAATTCTCTGGAAACACCATATATTTT. Its protein product is CASSEFSGNTIYF. This chain links TRBV7-2 with TRBJ1-3; D remains unclear. Trimming removed 5 bases at V and 0 bases at J, with 5 bases between. This CDR3 is built from 13 residues. Per germline, CDR1 SGHTA and CDR2 FQGNSA.

The CDR3 DNA reads as TGTGCCAGCAGTTTAGAAATTGGGGAGACCCAGTACTTC. Amino acids: CASSLEIGETQYF. The chain combines TRBV28 with TRBJ2-5; no reliable D call. Germline loops: CDR1 MDHEN, CDR2 SYDVKM. This CDR3 spans 13 amino acids. The V end lost 2 bases, the J end lost 5 bases, and 9 bases lay between the germline ends.

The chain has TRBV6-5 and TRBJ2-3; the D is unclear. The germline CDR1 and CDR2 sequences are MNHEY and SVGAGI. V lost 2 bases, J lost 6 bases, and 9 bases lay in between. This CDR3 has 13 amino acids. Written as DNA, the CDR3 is TGTGCCAGCAGTTACCAGACGATGGATACGCAGTATTTT. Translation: CASSYQTMDTQYF.

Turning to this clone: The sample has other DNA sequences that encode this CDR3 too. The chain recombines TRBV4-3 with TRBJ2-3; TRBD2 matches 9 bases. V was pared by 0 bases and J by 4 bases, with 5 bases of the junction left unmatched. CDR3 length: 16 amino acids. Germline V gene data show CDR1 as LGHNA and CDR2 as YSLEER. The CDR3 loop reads CASSQEIAGVADTQYF. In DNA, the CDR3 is TGCGCCAGCAGCCAAGAAATAGCGGGAGTGGCAGATACGCAGTATTTT.

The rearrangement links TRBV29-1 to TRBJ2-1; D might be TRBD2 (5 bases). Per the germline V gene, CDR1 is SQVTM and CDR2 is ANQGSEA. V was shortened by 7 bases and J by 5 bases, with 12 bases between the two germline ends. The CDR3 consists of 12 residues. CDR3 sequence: CSAEGNNNEQFF. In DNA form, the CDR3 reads TGCAGCGCCGAGGGCAATAACAATGAGCAGTTCTTC.

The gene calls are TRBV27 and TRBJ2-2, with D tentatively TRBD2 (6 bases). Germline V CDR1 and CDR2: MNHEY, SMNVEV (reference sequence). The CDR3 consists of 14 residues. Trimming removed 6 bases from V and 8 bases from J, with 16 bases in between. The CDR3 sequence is CASRQMGGTGELFF. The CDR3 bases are TGTGCCAGCAGGCAGATGGGGGGTACGGGGGAGCTGTTTTTT.

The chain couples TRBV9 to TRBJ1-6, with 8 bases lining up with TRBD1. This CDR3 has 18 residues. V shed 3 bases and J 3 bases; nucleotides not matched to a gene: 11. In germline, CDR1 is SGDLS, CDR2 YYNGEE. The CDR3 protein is CASSEYSGTGDYNSPLHF. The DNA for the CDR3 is TGTGCCAGCAGCGAATATTCCGGGACAGGCGACTATAATTCACCCCTCCACTTT.

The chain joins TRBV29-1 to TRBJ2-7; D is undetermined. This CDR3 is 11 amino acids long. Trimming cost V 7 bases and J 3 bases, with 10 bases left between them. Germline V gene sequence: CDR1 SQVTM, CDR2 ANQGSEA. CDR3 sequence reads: CSAQWGYEQYF. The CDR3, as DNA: TGCAGCGCCCAGTGGGGCTACGAGCAGTACTTC.

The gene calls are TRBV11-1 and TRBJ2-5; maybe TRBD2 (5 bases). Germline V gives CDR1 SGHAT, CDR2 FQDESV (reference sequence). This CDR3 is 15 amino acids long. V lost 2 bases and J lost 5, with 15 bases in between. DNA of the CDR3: TGTGCCAGCAGCTTAATACTCTCCGAGGGTGAGACCCAGTACTTC. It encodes CASSLILSEGETQYF.

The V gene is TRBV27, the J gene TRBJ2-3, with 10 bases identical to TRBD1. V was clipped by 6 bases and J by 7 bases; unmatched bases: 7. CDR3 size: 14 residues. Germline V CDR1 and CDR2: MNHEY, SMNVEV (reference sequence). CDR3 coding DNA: TGTGCCAGCAGGCCGACAGGGGGCCCCTATACGCAGTATTTT. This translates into CASRPTGGPYTQYF.

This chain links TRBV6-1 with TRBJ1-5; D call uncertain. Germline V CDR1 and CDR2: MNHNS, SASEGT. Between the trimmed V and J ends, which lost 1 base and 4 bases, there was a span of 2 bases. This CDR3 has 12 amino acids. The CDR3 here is CASSEENQPQHF. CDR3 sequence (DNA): TGTGCCAGCAGTGAAGAGAATCAGCCCCAGCATTTT.

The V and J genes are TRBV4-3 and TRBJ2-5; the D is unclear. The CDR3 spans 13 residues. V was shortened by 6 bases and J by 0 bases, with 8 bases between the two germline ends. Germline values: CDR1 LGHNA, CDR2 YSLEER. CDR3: CASSVMYQETQYF. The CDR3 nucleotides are TGCGCCAGCAGTGTGATGTACCAAGAGACCCAGTACTTC.

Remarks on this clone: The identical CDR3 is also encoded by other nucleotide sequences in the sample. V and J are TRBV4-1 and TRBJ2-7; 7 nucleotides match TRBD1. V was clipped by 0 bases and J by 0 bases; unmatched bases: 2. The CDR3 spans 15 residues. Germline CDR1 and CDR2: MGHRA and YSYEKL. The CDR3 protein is CASSQDRDSSYEQYF. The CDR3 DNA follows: TGCGCCAGCAGCCAAGATAGGGACAGCTCCTACGAGCAGTACTTC.

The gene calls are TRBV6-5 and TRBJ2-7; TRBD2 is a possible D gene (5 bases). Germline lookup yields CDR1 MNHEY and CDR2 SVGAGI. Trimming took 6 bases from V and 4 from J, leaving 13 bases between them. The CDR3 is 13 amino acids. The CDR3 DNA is TGTGCCAGCAGCGACGGGCGGGCGTACGAGCAGTACTTC. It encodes CASSDGRAYEQYF.

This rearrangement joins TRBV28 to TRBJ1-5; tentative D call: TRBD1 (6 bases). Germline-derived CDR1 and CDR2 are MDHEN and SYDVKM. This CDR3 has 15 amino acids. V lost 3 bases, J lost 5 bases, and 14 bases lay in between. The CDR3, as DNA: TGTGCCAGCAGTTTGGACGGACAGATACATCAGCCCCAGCATTTT. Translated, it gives CASSLDGQIHQPQHF.

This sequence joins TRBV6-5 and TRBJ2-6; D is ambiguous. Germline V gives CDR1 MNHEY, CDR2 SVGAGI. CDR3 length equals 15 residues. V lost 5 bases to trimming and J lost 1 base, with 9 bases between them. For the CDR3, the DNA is TGTGCCAGCAGTCCGGAATTTTCTGGGGCCAACGTCCTGACTTTC. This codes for CASSPEFSGANVLTF.

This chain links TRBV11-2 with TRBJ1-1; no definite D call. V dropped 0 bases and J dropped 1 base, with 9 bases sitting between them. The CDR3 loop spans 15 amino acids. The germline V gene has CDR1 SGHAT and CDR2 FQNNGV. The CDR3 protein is CASSLDPGTNTEAFF. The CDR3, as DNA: TGTGCCAGCAGCTTAGACCCGGGAACGAACACTGAAGCTTTCTTT.

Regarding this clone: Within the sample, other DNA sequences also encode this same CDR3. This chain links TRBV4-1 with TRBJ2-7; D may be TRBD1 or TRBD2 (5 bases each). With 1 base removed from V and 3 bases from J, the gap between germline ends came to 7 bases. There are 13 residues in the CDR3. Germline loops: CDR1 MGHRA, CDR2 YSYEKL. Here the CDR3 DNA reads TGCGCCAGCAGCCAAGGGGGGAACTACGAGCAGTACTTC. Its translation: CASSQGGNYEQYF.

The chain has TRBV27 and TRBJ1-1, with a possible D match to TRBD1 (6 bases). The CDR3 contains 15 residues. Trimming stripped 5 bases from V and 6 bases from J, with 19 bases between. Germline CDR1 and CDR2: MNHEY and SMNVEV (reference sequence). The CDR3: CASSNDLGALAEAFF. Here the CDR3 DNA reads TGTGCCAGCAGTAACGATCTGGGGGCATTGGCTGAAGCTTTCTTT.

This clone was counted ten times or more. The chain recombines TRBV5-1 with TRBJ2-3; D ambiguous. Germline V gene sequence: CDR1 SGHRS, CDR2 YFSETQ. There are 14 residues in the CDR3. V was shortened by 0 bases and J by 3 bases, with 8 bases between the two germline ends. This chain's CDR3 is CASSLDQYTDTQYF. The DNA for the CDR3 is TGCGCCAGCAGCTTGGACCAGTATACAGATACGCAGTATTTT.

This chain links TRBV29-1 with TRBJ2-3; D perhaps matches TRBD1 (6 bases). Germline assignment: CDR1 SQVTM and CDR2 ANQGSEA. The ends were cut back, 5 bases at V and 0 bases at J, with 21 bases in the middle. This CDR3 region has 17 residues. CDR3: CSVSGTLGGTSTDTQYF. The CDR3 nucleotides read TGCAGCGTTTCCGGGACATTGGGCGGTACTAGCACAGATACGCAGTATTTT.

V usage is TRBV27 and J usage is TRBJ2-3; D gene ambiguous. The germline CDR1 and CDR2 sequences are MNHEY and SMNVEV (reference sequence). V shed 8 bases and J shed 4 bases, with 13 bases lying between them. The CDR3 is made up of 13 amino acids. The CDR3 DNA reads TGTGCCAGCGTGAATAGCCTGGCAGATACGCAGTATTTT. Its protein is CASVNSLADTQYF.

CDR3 DNA: TGTGCCAGCAGGCTACTTCGGGGGAACACTGAAGCTTTCTTT. Translating gives CASRLLRGNTEAFF. The J gene is TRBJ1-1, the V gene TRBV6-1; D uncertain. Germline V gene sequence: CDR1 MNHNS, CDR2 SASEGT. The CDR3 runs to 14 residues. V lost 6 bases to trimming and J lost 1 base, with 12 bases between them.

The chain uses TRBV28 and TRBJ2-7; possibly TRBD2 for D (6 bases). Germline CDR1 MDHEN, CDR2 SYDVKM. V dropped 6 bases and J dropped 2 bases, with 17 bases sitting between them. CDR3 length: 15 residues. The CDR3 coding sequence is TGTGCCAGCAGCCCAAGGCGGAGGGCAACCTACGAGCAGTACTTC. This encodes CASSPRRRATYEQYF. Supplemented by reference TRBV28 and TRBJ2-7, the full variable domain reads DVKVTQSSRYLVKRTGEKVFLECVQDMDHENMFWYRQDPGLGLRLIYFSYDVKMKEKGDIPEGYSVSREKKERFSLILESASTNQTSMYLCASSPRRRATYEQYFGPGTRLTVT.